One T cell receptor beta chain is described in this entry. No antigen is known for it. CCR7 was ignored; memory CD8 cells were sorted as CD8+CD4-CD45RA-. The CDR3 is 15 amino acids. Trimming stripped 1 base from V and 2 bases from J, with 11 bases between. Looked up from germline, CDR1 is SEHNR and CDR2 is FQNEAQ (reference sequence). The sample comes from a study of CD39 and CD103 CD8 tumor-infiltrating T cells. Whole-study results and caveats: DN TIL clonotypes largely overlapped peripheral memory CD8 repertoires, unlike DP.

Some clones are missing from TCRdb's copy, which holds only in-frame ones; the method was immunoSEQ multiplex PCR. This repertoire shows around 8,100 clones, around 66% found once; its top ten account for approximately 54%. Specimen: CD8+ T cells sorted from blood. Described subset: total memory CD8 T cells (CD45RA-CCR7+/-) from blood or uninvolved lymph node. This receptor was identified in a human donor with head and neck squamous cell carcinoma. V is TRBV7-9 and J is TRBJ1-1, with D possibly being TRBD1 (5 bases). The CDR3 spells CASSLVGGLNTEAFF. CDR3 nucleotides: TGTGCCAGCAGCTTAGTTGGGGGTTTAAACACTGAAGCTTTCTTT.